This TCR beta chain appears in the sequencing data of a study of identifying expanded T cells in peripheral blood. Study-wide findings and caveats: Technical replicates showed around 1.2 changed clones; around two weeks approximately 16; four weeks 19. Variance in clone template counts between approximately 2-week samples significantly increased with total template count across all healthy donors.

No infections or other immune events were documented during collection. Assay used: immunoSEQ multiplex PCR; TCRdb lists only in-frame clones, some missing. The sample shows around 50,000 clones, approximately 89% of them seen only once. Regarding this clone: Its antigen is not identified.

The origin of this receptor is a person aged 18-69 years in good health. The source material was blood.

In nucleotides, the CDR3 is TGTGCCAGCAGTTTATATCGGGGCAATCAGCCCCAGCATTTT. Amino acid sequence: CASSLYRGNQPQHF. V gene TRBV27 combines with J gene TRBJ1-5; D unresolved. CDR1 and CDR2 from the germline V gene are MNHEY and SMNVEV (reference sequence). Trimming removed 1 base from V and 2 bases from J, with 6 bases in between. CDR3 length: 14 residues.